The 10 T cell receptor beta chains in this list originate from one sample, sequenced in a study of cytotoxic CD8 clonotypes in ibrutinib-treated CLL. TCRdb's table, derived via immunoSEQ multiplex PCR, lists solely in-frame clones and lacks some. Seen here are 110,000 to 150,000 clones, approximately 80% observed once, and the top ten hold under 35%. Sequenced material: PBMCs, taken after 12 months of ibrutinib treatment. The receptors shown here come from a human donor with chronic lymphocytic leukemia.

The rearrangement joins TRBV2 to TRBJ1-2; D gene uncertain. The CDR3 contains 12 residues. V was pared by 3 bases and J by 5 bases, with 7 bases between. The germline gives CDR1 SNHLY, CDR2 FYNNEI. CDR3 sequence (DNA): TGTGCCAGCAGTGACAACCCGTATGGCTACACCTTC. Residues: CASSDNPYGYTF.

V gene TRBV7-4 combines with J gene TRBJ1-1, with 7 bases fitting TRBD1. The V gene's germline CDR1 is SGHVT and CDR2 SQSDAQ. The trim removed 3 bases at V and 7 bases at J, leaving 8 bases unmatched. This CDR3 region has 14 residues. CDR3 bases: TGTGCCAGCAGCTTCCACAGGGGCCACCATGAAGCTTTCTTT. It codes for CASSFHRGHHEAFF.

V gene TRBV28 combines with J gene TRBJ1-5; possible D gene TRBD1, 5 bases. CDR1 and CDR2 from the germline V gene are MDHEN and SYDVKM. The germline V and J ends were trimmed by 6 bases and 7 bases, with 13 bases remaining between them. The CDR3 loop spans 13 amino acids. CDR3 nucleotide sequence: TGTGCCAGCAGCCAACCGGGACCGCAGCCCCAGCATTTT. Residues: CASSQPGPQPQHF.

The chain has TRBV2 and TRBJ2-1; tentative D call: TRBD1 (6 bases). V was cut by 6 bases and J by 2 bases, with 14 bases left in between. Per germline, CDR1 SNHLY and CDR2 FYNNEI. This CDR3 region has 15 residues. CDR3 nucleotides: TGTGCCAGCAGGAGAACACAGGGTACCTACAATGAGCAGTTCTTC. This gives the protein CASRRTQGTYNEQFF.

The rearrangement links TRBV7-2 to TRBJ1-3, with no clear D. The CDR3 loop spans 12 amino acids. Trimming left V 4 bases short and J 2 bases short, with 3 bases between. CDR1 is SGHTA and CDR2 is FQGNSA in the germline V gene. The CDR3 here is CASSSPGNTIYF. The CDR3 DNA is TGTGCCAGCAGCTCCCCTGGAAACACCATATATTTT.

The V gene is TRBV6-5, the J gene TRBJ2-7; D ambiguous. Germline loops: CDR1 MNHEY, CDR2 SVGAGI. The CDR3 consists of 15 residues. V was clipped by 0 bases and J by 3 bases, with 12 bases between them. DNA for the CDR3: TGTGCCAGCAGTTACTCGATACAGATCAACTACGAGCAGTACTTC. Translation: CASSYSIQINYEQYF.

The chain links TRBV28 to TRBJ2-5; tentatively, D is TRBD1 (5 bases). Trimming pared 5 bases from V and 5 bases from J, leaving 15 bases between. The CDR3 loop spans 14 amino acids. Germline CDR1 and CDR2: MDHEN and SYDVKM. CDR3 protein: CASSPRVPGETQYF. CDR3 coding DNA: TGTGCCAGCAGTCCCAGGGTCCCAGGGGAGACCCAGTACTTC.

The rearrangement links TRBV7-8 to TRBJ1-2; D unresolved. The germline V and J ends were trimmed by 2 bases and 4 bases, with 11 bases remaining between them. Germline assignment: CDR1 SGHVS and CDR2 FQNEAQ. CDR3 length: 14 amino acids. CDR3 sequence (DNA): TGTGCCAGCAGCTTATTAGATAACCGCTATGGCTACACCTTC. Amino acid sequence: CASSLLDNRYGYTF.

The chain's CDR3 is CASSSRAPGEQFF. The CDR3 DNA sequence: TGTGCCAGCTCATCCCGGGCCCCAGGTGAGCAGTTCTTC. V and J are TRBV18 and TRBJ2-1; D gene ambiguous. CDR3 length equals 13 residues. The germline V gene has CDR1 KGHSH and CDR2 LQKENI. V lost 5 bases to trimming and J lost 9 bases, with 14 bases between them.

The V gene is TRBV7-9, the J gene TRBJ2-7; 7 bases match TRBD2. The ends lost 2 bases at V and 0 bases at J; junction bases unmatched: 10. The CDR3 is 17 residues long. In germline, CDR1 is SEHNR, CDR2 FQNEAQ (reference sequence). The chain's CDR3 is CASSLLSERENSYEQYF. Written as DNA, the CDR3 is TGTGCCAGCAGCTTATTGTCCGAGCGGGAAAACTCCTACGAGCAGTACTTC.